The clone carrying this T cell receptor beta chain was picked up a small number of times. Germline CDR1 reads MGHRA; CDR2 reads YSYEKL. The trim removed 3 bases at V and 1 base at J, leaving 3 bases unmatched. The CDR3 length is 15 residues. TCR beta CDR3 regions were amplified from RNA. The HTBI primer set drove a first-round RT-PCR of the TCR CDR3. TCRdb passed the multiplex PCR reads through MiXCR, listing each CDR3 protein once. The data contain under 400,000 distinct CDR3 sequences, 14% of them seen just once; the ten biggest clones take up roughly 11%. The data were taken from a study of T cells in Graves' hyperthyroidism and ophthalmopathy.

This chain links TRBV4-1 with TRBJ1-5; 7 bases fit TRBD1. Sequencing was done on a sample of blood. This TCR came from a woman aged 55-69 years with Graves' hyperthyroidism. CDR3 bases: TGCGCCAGCAGCCAGAAGACAGGGAGCAATCAGCCCCAGCATTTT. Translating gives CASSQKTGSNQPQHF.